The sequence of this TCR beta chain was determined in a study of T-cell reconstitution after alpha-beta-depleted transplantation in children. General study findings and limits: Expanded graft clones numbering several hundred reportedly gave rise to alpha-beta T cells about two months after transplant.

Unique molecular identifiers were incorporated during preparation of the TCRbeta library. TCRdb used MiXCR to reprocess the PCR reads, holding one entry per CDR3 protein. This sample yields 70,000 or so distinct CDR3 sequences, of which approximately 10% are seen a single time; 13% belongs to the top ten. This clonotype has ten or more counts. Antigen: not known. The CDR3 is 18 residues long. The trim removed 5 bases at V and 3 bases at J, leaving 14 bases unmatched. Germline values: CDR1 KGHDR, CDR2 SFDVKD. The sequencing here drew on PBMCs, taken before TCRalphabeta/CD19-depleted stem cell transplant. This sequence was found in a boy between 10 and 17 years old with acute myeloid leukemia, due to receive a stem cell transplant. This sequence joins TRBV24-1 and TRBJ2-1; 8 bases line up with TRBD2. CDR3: CATSVPRSGSSGYNEQFF. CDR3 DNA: TGTGCCACCAGTGTACCTAGGAGCGGGAGTTCTGGCTACAATGAGCAGTTCTTC.